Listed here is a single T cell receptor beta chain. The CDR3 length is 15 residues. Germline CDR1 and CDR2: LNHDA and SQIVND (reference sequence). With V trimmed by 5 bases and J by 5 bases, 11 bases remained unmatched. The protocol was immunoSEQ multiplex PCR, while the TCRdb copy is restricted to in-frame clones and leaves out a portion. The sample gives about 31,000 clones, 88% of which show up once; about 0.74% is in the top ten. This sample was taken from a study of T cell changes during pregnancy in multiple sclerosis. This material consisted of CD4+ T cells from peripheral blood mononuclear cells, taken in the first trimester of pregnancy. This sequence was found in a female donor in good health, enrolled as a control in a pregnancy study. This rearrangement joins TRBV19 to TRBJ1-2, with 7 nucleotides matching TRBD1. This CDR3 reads CASSPSRGKQYGYTF. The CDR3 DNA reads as TGTGCCAGTAGTCCGAGCAGGGGGAAGCAGTATGGCTACACCTTC.